Each of the 9 T cell receptor beta chains below was sequenced from the same sample in a study of technical replicates of blood from a few donors. The data were produced by immunoSEQ multiplex PCR, yet TCRdb's version contains in-frame clones alone and is incomplete. The sample holds over 85,000 clones, about 95% seen once. Sequenced material: T cells isolated from PBMCs. These receptors came from a human donor in good health.

The gene calls are TRBV5-8 and TRBJ1-5; the D is unclear. CDR3 length equals 13 residues. Germline lookup yields CDR1 SGHTS and CDR2 YDEGEE. V was clipped by 4 bases and J by 7 bases, with 12 bases between them. The CDR3 DNA reads as TGTGCCAGCAGCCTTTCAGGTCCCCAGCCCCAGCATTTT. Translating it yields CASSLSGPQPQHF.

V gene TRBV5-1 combines with J gene TRBJ2-7, with 10 bases aligning to TRBD1. Germline CDR1 SGHRS, CDR2 YFSETQ. The CDR3 is 14 residues long. V lost 4 bases, J lost 3 bases, and 4 bases stayed unmatched. The CDR3 DNA reads as TGCGCCAGCAGCACCGGGACAGGGGACTACGAGCAGTACTTC. It translates to CASSTGTGDYEQYF.

This chain uses TRBV7-3 with TRBJ2-6; D is unclear. V was trimmed by 5 bases and J by 1 base, leaving 9 bases between them. The V gene's germline CDR1 is SGHTA and CDR2 FQGTGA. The CDR3 length is 15 residues. The CDR3 protein is CASSVDISGANVLTF. In nucleotides, the CDR3 is TGTGCCAGCAGCGTAGACATATCTGGGGCCAACGTCCTGACTTTC.

This clone appeared once. The chain carries TRBV6-6 and TRBJ2-7; a weak D match, TRBD1 (6 bases). The CDR3 consists of 12 residues. The V end lost 5 bases, the J end lost 7 bases, and 12 bases lay between the germline ends. Germline CDR1 reads MNHNY; CDR2 reads SVGAGI (reference sequence). CDR3 bases: TGTGCCAGCAGTCCACAGGGATGGGAGCAGTACTTC. This codes for CASSPQGWEQYF.

The chain carries TRBV10-1 and TRBJ2-5; 7 bases align to TRBD1. V lost 0 bases to trimming and J lost 5 bases; unmatched junction nucleotides: 3. CDR3 size: 14 residues. Germline CDR1 WNHNN, CDR2 SYGVQD (reference sequence). As DNA, the CDR3 is TGCGCCAGCAGTGAGTCGGGACAGAGGGAGACCCAGTACTTC. It codes for CASSESGQRETQYF.

J is TRBJ2-2 and V is TRBV25-1; 7 bases are shared with TRBD1. Per the germline V gene, CDR1 is MGHDK and CDR2 is SYGVNS. The CDR3 sequence is 14 residues long. J was trimmed by 4 bases and V by 6 bases; bases with no gene match: 5. CDR3 nucleotides: TGTGCCAGCAGCATTACAGGGGCCACCGGGGAGCTGTTTTTT. Protein product: CASSITGATGELFF.

The chain has TRBV5-4 and TRBJ2-2, with 13 bases matching TRBD2. The CDR3 runs 16 residues. Unmatched junction bases numbered 5, after V lost 4 bases and J lost 5 bases. Germline V lookup: CDR1 SGHNT, CDR2 YYREEE (reference sequence). The CDR3 DNA is TGTGCCAGCAGCACTAGCGGGAGGGCCCGGACCGGGGAGCTGTTTTTT. Translation gives CASSTSGRARTGELFF. Supplemented by reference TRBV5-4 and TRBJ2-2, the full variable domain reads ETGVTQSPTHLIKTRGQQVTLRCSSQSGHNTVSWYQQALGQGPQFIFQYYREEENGRGNFPPRFSGLQFPNYSSELNVNALELDDSALYLCASSTSGRARTGELFFGEGSRLTVL.

This chain joins TRBV7-9 and TRBJ2-7, with a tentative D call TRBD1 (5 bases). V was shortened by 5 bases and J by 7 bases, with 21 bases between the two germline ends. Germline V CDR1 and CDR2: SEHNR, FQNEAQ (reference sequence). The CDR3 extends over 15 amino acids. This CDR3 reads CASSDWFVGPREQYF. The CDR3 DNA sequence: TGTGCCAGCAGCGACTGGTTTGTGGGGCCTCGGGAGCAGTACTTC. Full variable domain (remainder filled in from reference TRBV7-9 and TRBJ2-7): DTGVSQNPRHKITKRGQNVTFRCDPISEHNRLYWYRQTLGQGPEFLTYFQNEAQLEKSRLLSDRFSAERPKGSFSTLEIQRTEQGDSAMYLCASSDWFVGPREQYFGPGTRLTVT.

CDR3 residues: CASSFLSSYEQYF. In DNA, the CDR3 is TGTGCCAGCAGTTTTCTGAGCTCCTACGAGCAGTACTTC. V usage is TRBV28 and J usage is TRBJ2-7; unclear D gene. The CDR3 has 13 amino acids. Germline V gene sequence: CDR1 MDHEN, CDR2 SYDVKM. The V end lost 3 bases, the J end lost 0 bases, and 6 bases lay between the germline ends.